A single T cell receptor beta chain is shown here with its context. Antigen specificity is unknown. The data are from a study of cytomegalovirus exposure and HLA in healthy donors. Study observations and caveats: It was shown in a later analysis that HLA-associated TCR beta chains were more clonally expanded than other, equally common chains. In a later analysis, a missense DCLRE1C variant was linked to TCR beta V- and J-gene trimming.

The donors comprised healthy bone marrow donors. At sampling all donors were nominally healthy, likely with unrecorded immune exposures. Both 60 Vbeta primers and 13 Jbeta primers went into the PCR. Using immunoSEQ multiplex PCR, the repertoire was profiled, and TCRdb retains in-frame clones only, with some absent. Reported are roughly 220,000 clones; the ten largest clones contain about 1%. Sequencing was carried out using PBMCs. This TCR was sampled from a girl aged 2 to 10 in good health and CMV-seropositive.

This CDR3 reads CASSGVGTAHYEQYF. CDR3 in DNA: TGTGCCAGCAGCGGCGTAGGAACAGCCCACTACGAGCAGTACTTC. The chain has TRBV7-9 and TRBJ2-7; D is ambiguous. Germline V gene data show CDR1 as SEHNR and CDR2 as FQNEAQ (reference sequence). The V and J ends lost 5 bases and 3 bases respectively, with 17 bases between them. The CDR3 contains 15 residues.